This TCR beta chain came from a study of blood T cell repertoires in COVID-19. Study overall: The analysed material was cDNA or gDNA that came from T cells, B-cell-depleted T cells, or PBMCs.

The CDR3 sequence is 14 residues long. The V gene's germline CDR1 is SGDLS and CDR2 YYNGEE. V was pared by 2 bases and J by 1 base, with 0 bases of the junction left unmatched. Researchers sorted participants into cohorts using their self-reported clinical history. Cohort 3 recovery required two negative PCRs, clearance, or symptom resolution. Data came from immunoSEQ multiplex PCR; TCRdb stores just in-frame clones and leaves some out. Among a few hundred thousand clones listed, about nine tenths were seen once. The material sequenced was PBMCs or T cells enriched from blood (not recorded which). This chain connects TRBV9 to TRBJ2-5, with 9 bases that match TRBD2. The receptor was isolated from a woman between 35 and 50 years old who had recovered from COVID-19. The CDR3 bases are TGTGCCAGCAGCGTTAGCGGGGGCCAAGAGACCCAGTACTTC. Translation gives CASSVSGGQETQYF.